This T cell receptor (beta chain) was sequenced for a study of blood T cell repertoires in COVID-19. The repertoire was sequenced with immunoSEQ multiplex PCR; TCRdb's copy has only in-frame clones and lacks some. Of 230,000 or so clones listed, approximately 81% were seen once; the top ten hold around 6.3%. The CDR3 runs 13 residues. V lost 4 bases and J 1 base, leaving 7 bases between the germline ends. Germline V gene sequence: CDR1 LNHDA, CDR2 SQIVND (reference sequence). Sequencing used PBMCs or T cells enriched from blood (not recorded which). This sequence originates from a woman between 50 and 59 years old who had been exposed to COVID-19. The V and J genes are TRBV19 and TRBJ1-1; possibly TRBD1 for D (5 bases). Written as DNA, the CDR3 is TGTGCCAGTAGTAAGGGGTCGAACACTGAAGCTTTCTTT. Translation: CASSKGSNTEAFF.